This TCR beta chain was observed in a study of blood T cell repertoires in COVID-19. Across the study: Sample material is recorded as cDNA or gDNA derived from T cells, B-cell-depleted T cells, or PBMCs.

Sequencing was performed with immunoSEQ multiplex PCR; in TCRdb, only in-frame clones are kept and a portion is missing. This repertoire shows 60,000 to 85,000 clones, about four fifths found once; its top ten account for about a sixth. The CDR3 length is 15 residues. Trimming took 3 bases from V and 6 from J, leaving 18 bases between them. CDR1 is LGHDT and CDR2 is YNNKEL in the germline V gene (reference sequence). The chain recombines TRBV3-1 (or the pseudogene TRBV3-2) with TRBJ2-7, with D tentatively TRBD1 (6 bases). Sequencing used peripheral blood. This TCR was sampled from a woman between 55 and 75 years old with acute or convalescent COVID-19. CDR3 amino acids: CASSQGASEGGEQYV. The CDR3 bases are TGTGCCAGCAGCCAGGGGGCCTCGGAAGGAGGCGAGCAGTACGTC.